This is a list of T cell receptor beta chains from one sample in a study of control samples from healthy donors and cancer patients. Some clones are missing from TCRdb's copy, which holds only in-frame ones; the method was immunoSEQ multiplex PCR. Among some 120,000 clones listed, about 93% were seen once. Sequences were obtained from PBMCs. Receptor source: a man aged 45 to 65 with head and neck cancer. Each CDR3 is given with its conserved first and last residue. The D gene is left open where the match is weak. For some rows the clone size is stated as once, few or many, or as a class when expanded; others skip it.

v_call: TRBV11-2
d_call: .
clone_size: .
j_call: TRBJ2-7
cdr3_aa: CASRILHGSYEQYF
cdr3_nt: TGTGCCAGCAGGATCTTGCACGGCTCCTACGAGCAGTACTTC

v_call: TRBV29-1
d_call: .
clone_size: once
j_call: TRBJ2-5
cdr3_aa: CSVEEGTLSGETQYF
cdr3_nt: TGCAGCGTTGAAGAAGGGACATTAAGCGGGGAGACCCAGTACTTC

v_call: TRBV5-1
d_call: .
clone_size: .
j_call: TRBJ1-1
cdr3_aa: CASSFGQSLTLGAFF
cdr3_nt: TGCGCCAGCAGCTTTGGACAGTCCCTCACACTCGGAGCTTTCTTT

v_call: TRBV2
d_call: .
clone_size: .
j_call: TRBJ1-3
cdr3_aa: CASKQVVSSGNTIYF
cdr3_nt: TGTGCCAGCAAACAGGTGGTCAGCTCTGGAAACACCATATATTTT

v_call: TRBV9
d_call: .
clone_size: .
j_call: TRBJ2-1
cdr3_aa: CASSVAPTSYNEQFF
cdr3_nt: TGTGCCAGCAGCGTAGCTCCTACTAGTTACAATGAGCAGTTCTTC

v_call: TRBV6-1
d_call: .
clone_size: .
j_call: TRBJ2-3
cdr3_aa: CASSELAGTDTQYF
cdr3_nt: TGTGCCAGCAGTGAACTCGCAGGGACAGATACGCAGTATTTT

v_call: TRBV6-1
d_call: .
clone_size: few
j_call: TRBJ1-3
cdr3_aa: CASSGGGIVVGSGNTIYF
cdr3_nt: TGTGCCAGCAGTGGGGGCGGGATAGTGGTTGGCTCTGGAAACACCATATATTTT

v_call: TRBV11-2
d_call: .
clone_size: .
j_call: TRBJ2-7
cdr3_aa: CASSGGLSLYEQYF
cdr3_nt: TGTGCCAGCAGCGGTGGACTGAGCCTCTACGAGCAGTACTTC

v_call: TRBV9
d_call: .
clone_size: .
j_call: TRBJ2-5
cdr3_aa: CASSVGGRGQETQYF
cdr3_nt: TGTGCCAGCAGCGTGGGGGGTAGGGGGCAAGAGACCCAGTACTTC

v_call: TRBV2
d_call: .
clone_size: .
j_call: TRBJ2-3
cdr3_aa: CASVTWGASDTQYF
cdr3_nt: TGTGCCAGCGTTACTTGGGGGGCGTCAGATACGCAGTATTTT